The next 17 T cell receptor beta chains were all read from a single sample in a study of blood T cell repertoires in COVID-19. TCRdb keeps only in-frame clones here, not all; method: immunoSEQ multiplex PCR. Found here are under 35,000 clones, 70% to 90% of them singletons; the top ten hold 4.5% to 7.5%. Sequenced: peripheral blood. The origin of the receptors is a human donor in a cohort sampled during active COVID-19.

Only one count was recorded for this clone. The chain recombines TRBV28 with TRBJ1-2, with 9 positions matching TRBD1. The CDR3 consists of 16 residues. V was pared by 7 bases and J by 5 bases, with 14 bases of the junction left unmatched. In germline, CDR1 is MDHEN, CDR2 SYDVKM. The chain's CDR3 is CASNLQRGTGWYGYTF. In DNA, the CDR3 is TGTGCCAGCAACCTTCAACGGGGGACAGGGTGGTATGGCTACACCTTC.

The chain uses TRBV4-3 and TRBJ2-1; maybe TRBD1 (6 bases). Trimming removed 0 bases from V and 6 bases from J, with 9 bases in between. Germline CDR1 LGHNA, CDR2 YSLEER. The CDR3 length is 14 residues. The DNA of the CDR3 is TGCGCCAGCAGCCAAGATACCAGGGGCAATGAGCAGTTCTTC. It yields the protein CASSQDTRGNEQFF.

This clone was seen a single time. The V call is TRBV7-7, the J call TRBJ2-5; TRBD2 matches 15 bases. Germline V CDR1 and CDR2: SSHAT, FNYEAQ (reference sequence). The junction had 7 bases not matched to a gene; V was cut back by 6 bases and J by 2 bases. This CDR3 spans 17 amino acids. In nucleotides, the CDR3 is TGTGCCAGCAGTCGCGGACTAGCGGGGGGGTCGCAAGAGACCCAGTACTTC. This translates into CASSRGLAGGSQETQYF.

The J gene is TRBJ1-3, the V gene TRBV5-1; D is perhaps TRBD1 (5 bases). The CDR3 is 13 residues long. The ends were cut back, 7 bases at V and 3 bases at J, with 11 bases in the middle. Germline V CDR1 and CDR2: SGHRS, YFSETQ. For the CDR3, the DNA is TGCGCCAGCGGGGGGGGTCTTGGAAACACCATATATTTT. This sequence encodes CASGGGLGNTIYF.

This chain links TRBV16 with TRBJ1-4; 7 bases are shared with TRBD1. Germline-derived CDR1 and CDR2 are KGHSY and FQNENV. After removal of 4 bases from V and 2 bases from J, the junction contained 7 bases not matched to a gene. This CDR3 region has 16 residues. The CDR3 DNA is TGTGCCAGCAGCCGACAGGGAGGTGGCACTAATGAAAAACTGTTTTTT. Translation: CASSRQGGGTNEKLFF.

V gene TRBV9 combines with J gene TRBJ2-7, with 9 nucleotides matching TRBD2. Germline CDR1 and CDR2: SGDLS and YYNGEE. V was clipped by 2 bases and J by 6 bases; unmatched bases: 9. This CDR3 contains 15 residues. This CDR3 reads CASSVAGGGAGEQYF. The CDR3 region has the DNA TGTGCCAGCAGCGTCGCGGGCGGGGGGGCCGGCGAGCAGTACTTC.

The V gene is TRBV7-2, the J gene TRBJ1-3; D is undetermined. Germline V gene lookup returns CDR1 SGHTA and CDR2 FQGNSA. The CDR3 extends over 12 amino acids. With 5 bases removed from V and 4 bases from J, the gap between germline ends came to 6 bases. The chain's CDR3 is CASSEQGNTIYF. The CDR3 DNA reads TGTGCCAGCAGCGAACAGGGAAACACCATATATTTT.

The chain recombines TRBV29-1 with TRBJ2-7, with D maybe TRBD1 (7 bases). This CDR3 has 14 amino acids. V was cut by 3 bases and J by 3 bases, with 15 bases left in between. Germline assignment: CDR1 SQVTM and CDR2 ANQGSEA. In DNA, the CDR3 is TGCAGCGTTGAGGTGCCAGGGGGACTCTACGAGCAGTACTTC. Translation: CSVEVPGGLYEQYF.

This clone was observed a handful of times. This rearrangement joins TRBV11-2 to TRBJ2-7, with a possible D match to TRBD1 (6 bases). The CDR3 spans 14 residues. Trimming shortened V by 5 bases and J by 1 base, and 12 bases separated the two germline ends. Looked up from germline, CDR1 is SGHAT and CDR2 is FQNNGV. The CDR3, as DNA: TGTGCCAGCAGCACAGGGTCGGGGTCCTACGAGCAGTACTTC. It codes for CASSTGSGSYEQYF.

The count of this clone is one. The chain is built from TRBV27 and TRBJ2-7; 8 positions agree with TRBD1. Germline lookup yields CDR1 MNHEY and CDR2 SMNVEV (reference sequence). The CDR3 totals 15 residues. The J segment lost 6 bases and the V segment lost 3 bases, leaving 10 bases of the junction unmatched. The CDR3 DNA reads TGTGCCAGCAGTTTCCTCAGACAGGGGATAGGCGAGCAGTACTTC. It is translated as CASSFLRQGIGEQYF.

This clone has a single count. V gene TRBV29-1 combines with J gene TRBJ1-4; D uncertain. Germline V CDR1 and CDR2: SQVTM, ANQGSEA. Trimming stripped 6 bases from V and 5 bases from J, with 13 bases between. The CDR3 covers 13 residues. This CDR3 is CSVENGRNEKLFF. The CDR3 DNA reads as TGCAGCGTCGAAAATGGGAGAAATGAAAAACTGTTTTTT.

The rearrangement joins TRBV4-1 to TRBJ2-7; 11 positions match TRBD2. The ends lost 2 bases at V and 4 bases at J; junction bases unmatched: 10. Germline values: CDR1 MGHRA, CDR2 YSYEKL. The CDR3 has 17 amino acids. The CDR3 sequence: CASSQLALAGEGYEQYF. Here the CDR3 DNA reads TGCGCCAGCAGCCAATTGGCACTAGCGGGGGAGGGATACGAGCAGTACTTC.

The DNA of the CDR3 is TGTGCCAGCACTACAGGGGGCACTGAAGCTTTCTTT. Protein product: CASTTGGTEAFF. V gene TRBV12-3 or TRBV12-4 combines with J gene TRBJ1-1, with 8 bases aligning to TRBD1. This CDR3 comprises 12 residues. The junction had 2 bases not matched to a gene; V was cut back by 7 bases and J by 4 bases.

The V and J genes are TRBV5-1 and TRBJ2-1; possible D gene TRBD2, 7 bases. V dropped 1 base and J dropped 6 bases, with 17 bases sitting between them. This CDR3 is 16 amino acids long. Germline values: CDR1 SGHRS, CDR2 YFSETQ. In DNA form, the CDR3 reads TGCGCCAGCAGCTTGAGGGGGGGCCTGAAGGGCAATGAGCAGTTCTTC. This translates into CASSLRGGLKGNEQFF. Variable domain in full (rest from reference TRBV5-1 and TRBJ2-1): KAGVTQTPRYLIKTRGQQVTLSCSPISGHRSVSWYQQTPGQGLQFLFEYFSETQRNKGNFPGRFSGRQFSNSRSEMNVSTLELGDSALYLCASSLRGGLKGNEQFFGPGTRLTVL.

V usage is TRBV29-1 and J usage is TRBJ2-3, with 12 bases matching TRBD2. This CDR3 has 14 amino acids. With 8 bases clipped from V and 2 bases from J, the junction kept 5 bases outside the gene matches. CDR1 is SQVTM and CDR2 is ANQGSEA in the germline V gene. CDR3 sequence reads: CSTWTSGATDTQYF. For the CDR3, the DNA is TGCAGCACCTGGACTAGCGGGGCCACAGATACGCAGTATTTT.

This chain connects TRBV30 to TRBJ2-3, with 7 bases fitting TRBD2. Trimming removed 5 bases from V and 2 bases from J; junction bases left unmatched: 4. The CDR3 sequence is 13 residues long. CDR1 is GTSNPN, CDR2 SVGIG, per germline (reference sequence). In DNA form, the CDR3 reads TGTGCCTGGGGGGACTACTACACAGATACGCAGTATTTT. Translating it yields CAWGDYYTDTQYF.

The chain employs TRBV7-3 and TRBJ2-3; possible D gene TRBD2, 9 bases. This CDR3 is 18 amino acids long. V shed 8 bases and J shed 2 bases, with 26 bases lying between them. Per germline, CDR1 SGHTA and CDR2 FQGTGA. The CDR3 region has the DNA TGTGCCAGCTTCCTACCGGCGGGAGGGACAGGCGACACAGATACGCAGTATTTT. Amino acid sequence: CASFLPAGGTGDTDTQYF.